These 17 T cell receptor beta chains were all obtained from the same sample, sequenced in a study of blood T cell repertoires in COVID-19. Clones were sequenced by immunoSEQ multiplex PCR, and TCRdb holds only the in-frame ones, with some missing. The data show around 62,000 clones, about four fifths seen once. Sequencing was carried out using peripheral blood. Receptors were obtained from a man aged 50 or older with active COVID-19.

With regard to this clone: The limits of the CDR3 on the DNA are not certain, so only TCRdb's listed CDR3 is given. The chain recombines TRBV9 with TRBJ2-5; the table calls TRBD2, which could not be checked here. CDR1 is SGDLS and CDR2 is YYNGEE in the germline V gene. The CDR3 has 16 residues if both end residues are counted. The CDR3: CASSVAFSSGQETQYF.

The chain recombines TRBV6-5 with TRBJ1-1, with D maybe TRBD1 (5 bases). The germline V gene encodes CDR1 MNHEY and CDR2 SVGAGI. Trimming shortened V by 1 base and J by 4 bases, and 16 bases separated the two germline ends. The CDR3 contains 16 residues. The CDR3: CASSYLVPNQGTEAFF. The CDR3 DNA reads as TGTGCCAGCAGTTACTTAGTTCCCAATCAGGGCACTGAAGCTTTCTTT.

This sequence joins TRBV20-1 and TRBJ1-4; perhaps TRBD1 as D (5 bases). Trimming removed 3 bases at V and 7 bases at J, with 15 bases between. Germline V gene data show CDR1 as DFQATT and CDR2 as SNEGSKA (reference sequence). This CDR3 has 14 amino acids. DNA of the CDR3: TGCAGTGCTAGTTTTCTCAAAAGGGGTGAAAAACTGTTTTTT. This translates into CSASFLKRGEKLFF.

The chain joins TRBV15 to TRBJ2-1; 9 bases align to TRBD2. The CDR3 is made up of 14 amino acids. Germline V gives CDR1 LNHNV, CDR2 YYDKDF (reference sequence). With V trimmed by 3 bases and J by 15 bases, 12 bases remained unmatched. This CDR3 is CATSRGLAGPYRFF. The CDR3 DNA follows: TGTGCCACCAGCAGGGGACTAGCTGGCCCCTACCGGTTCTTC.

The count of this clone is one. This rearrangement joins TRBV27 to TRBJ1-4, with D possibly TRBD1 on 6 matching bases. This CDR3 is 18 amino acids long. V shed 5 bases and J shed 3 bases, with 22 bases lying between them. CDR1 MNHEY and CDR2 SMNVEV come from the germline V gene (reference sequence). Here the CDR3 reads CASSPIGFQGPANEKLFF. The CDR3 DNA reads TGTGCCAGCAGTCCGATTGGTTTCCAGGGGCCGGCTAATGAAAAACTGTTTTTT.

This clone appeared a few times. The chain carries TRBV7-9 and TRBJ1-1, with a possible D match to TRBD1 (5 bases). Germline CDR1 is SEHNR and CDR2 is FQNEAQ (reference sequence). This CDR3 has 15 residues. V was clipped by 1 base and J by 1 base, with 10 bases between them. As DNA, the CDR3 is TGTGCCAGCAGCTTAGAGGGGCGGAAGAACACTGAAGCTTTCTTT. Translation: CASSLEGRKNTEAFF.

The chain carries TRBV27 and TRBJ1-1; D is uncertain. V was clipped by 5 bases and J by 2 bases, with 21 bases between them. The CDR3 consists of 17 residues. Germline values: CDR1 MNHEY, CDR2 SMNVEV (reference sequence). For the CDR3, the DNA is TGTGCCAGCAGTCAATACCCCTTGGCAGGCGATAACACTGAAGCTTTCTTT. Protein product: CASSQYPLAGDNTEAFF.

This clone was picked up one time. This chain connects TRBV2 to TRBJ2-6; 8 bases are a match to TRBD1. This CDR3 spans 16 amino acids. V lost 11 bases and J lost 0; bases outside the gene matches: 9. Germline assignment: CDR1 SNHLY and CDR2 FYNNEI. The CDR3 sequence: CASPGQDASGANVLTF. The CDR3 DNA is TGTGCCTCTCCGGGACAGGACGCCTCTGGGGCCAACGTCCTGACTTTC.

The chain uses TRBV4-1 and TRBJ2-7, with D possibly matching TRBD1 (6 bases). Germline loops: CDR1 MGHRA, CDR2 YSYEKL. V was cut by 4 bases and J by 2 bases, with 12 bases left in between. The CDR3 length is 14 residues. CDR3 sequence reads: CASSLQTGAYEQYF. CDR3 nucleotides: TGCGCCAGCAGCCTACAGACAGGAGCCTACGAGCAGTACTTC.

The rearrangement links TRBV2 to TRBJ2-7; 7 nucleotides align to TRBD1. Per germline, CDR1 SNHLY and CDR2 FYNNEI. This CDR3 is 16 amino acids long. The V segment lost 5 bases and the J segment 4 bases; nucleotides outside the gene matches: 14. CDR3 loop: CASSLQPGQRGYEQYF. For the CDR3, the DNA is TGTGCCAGCAGTCTACAACCGGGACAGAGGGGGTACGAGCAGTACTTC.

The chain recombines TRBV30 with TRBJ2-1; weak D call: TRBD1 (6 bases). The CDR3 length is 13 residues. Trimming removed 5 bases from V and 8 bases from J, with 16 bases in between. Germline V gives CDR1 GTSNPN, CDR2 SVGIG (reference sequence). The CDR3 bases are TGTGCCTGGGGGGACACCGGCTTTGATGAGCAGTTCTTC. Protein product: CAWGDTGFDEQFF.

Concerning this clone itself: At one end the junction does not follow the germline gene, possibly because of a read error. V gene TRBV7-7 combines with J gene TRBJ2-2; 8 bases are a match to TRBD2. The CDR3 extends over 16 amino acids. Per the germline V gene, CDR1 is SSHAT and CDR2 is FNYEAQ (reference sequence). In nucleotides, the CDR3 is TGTGCTAGCAGCTTCGGACGCGGGAGGAGAACCGGGGAGCTGTTTTTT. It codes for CASSFGRGRRTGELFF.

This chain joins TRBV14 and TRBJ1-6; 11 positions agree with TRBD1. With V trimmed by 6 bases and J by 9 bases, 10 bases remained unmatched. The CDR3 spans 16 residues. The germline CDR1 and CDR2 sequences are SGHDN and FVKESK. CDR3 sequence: CASSRLGTGGGSPLHF. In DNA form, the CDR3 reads TGTGCCAGCAGTCGCCTCGGGACAGGGGGTGGTTCACCCCTCCACTTT.

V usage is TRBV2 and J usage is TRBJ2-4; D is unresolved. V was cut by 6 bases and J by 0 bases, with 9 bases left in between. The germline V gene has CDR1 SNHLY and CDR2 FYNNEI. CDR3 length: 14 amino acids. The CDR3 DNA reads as TGTGCCAGCAGAGCTTCGCTAGCCAAAAACATTCAGTACTTC. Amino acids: CASRASLAKNIQYF.

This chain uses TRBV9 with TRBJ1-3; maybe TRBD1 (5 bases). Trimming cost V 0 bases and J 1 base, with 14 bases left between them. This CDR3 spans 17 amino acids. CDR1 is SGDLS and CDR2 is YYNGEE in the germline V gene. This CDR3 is CASSVVPTALSGNTIYF. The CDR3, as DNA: TGTGCCAGCAGCGTAGTACCGACAGCCTTATCTGGAAACACCATATATTTT.

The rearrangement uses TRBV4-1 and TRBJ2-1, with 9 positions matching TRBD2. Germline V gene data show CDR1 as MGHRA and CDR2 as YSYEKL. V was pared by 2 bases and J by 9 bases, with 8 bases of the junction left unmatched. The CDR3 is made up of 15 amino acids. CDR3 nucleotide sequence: TGCGCCAGCAGCCAATTAGGGGGACTAGCTCGTGAGCAGTTCTTC. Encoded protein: CASSQLGGLAREQFF.

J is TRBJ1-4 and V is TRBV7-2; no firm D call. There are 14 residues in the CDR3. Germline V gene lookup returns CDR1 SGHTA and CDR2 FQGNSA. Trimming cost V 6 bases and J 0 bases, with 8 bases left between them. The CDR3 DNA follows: TGTGCCAGCAGGTCCGGAGCAACTAATGAAAAACTGTTTTTT. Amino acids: CASRSGATNEKLFF.